The 18 T cell receptor beta chains listed next were all sequenced from one sample in a study of monozygotic twins with cystic fibrosis. Repertoires were generated with immunoSEQ multiplex PCR, while TCRdb's copy carries only in-frame clones and drops some. The sample lists tens of thousands of clones, around 90% occurring once. Material for sequencing was blood. The receptors derive from a girl aged 2 to 10 with cystic fibrosis.

This clone has more than one count but fewer than ten. The rearrangement uses TRBV2 and TRBJ1-1; maybe TRBD1 (6 bases). The CDR3 runs to 14 residues. CDR1 and CDR2 (germline): SNHLY, FYNNEI. V shed 6 bases and J shed 0 bases, with 11 bases lying between them. The CDR3 is CASRRDTLNTEAFF. The CDR3 DNA is TGTGCCAGCAGGAGGGACACTCTGAACACTGAAGCTTTCTTT.

The chain employs TRBV5-6 and TRBJ2-7, with a weak D call TRBD1 (5 bases). Trimming pared 4 bases from V and 5 bases from J, leaving 22 bases between. CDR1 is SGHDT, CDR2 YYEEEE, per germline. This CDR3 spans 16 amino acids. Here the CDR3 reads CASSALPQDGVHEQYF. The CDR3 region has the DNA TGTGCCAGCAGCGCGCTGCCACAGGATGGCGTCCACGAGCAGTACTTC.

This clone was seen a few times. This rearrangement joins TRBV4-3 to TRBJ1-1; TRBD1 aligns across 8 bases. CDR1 and CDR2 (germline): LGHNA, YSLEER. This CDR3 spans 14 amino acids. Trimming took 2 bases from V and 5 from J; bases not matched to a gene: 4. This chain's CDR3 is CASSQTGGRTEAFF. DNA of the CDR3: TGCGCCAGCAGCCAAACAGGGGGTCGGACTGAAGCTTTCTTT.

The chain employs TRBV7-9 and TRBJ2-3; D gene ambiguous. CDR1 is SEHNR and CDR2 is FQNEAQ in the germline V gene (reference sequence). This CDR3 contains 14 residues. The V and J ends lost 1 base and 0 bases respectively, with 5 bases between them. Here the CDR3 DNA reads TGTGCCAGCAGCTTAGATTTTAGCACAGATACGCAGTATTTT. Its translation is CASSLDFSTDTQYF.

The chain links TRBV9 to TRBJ2-7, with D perhaps matching TRBD1 or TRBD2 (5 bases each). V lost 4 bases and J 2 bases, leaving 13 bases between the germline ends. Germline assignment: CDR1 SGDLS and CDR2 YYNGEE. CDR3 length equals 14 residues. The CDR3 DNA sequence: TGTGCCAGCAGCCCGACAGAAGCGGCCTACGAGCAGTACTTC. This encodes CASSPTEAAYEQYF.

The V gene is TRBV4-1, the J gene TRBJ2-7; TRBD1 might be the D (6 bases). CDR1 is MGHRA, CDR2 YSYEKL, per germline. V was trimmed by 3 bases and J by 2 bases, leaving 14 bases between them. The CDR3 is 15 residues long. The CDR3 spells CASSQERGGTYEQYF. CDR3 nucleotides: TGCGCCAGCAGCCAGGAAAGAGGGGGAACCTACGAGCAGTACTTC.

This clone appeared once. V usage is TRBV9 and J usage is TRBJ2-7, with a possible D match to TRBD1 (5 bases). From germline, CDR1 is SGDLS and CDR2 YYNGEE. Trimming shortened V by 0 bases and J by 5 bases, and 6 bases separated the two germline ends. The CDR3 is 12 amino acids. CDR3 residues: CASSVEGHEQYF. CDR3 DNA: TGTGCCAGCAGCGTAGAGGGGCACGAGCAGTACTTC.

CDR3 in DNA: TGTGCCAGTAGCCCTGGAACGAGTTACACTGAAGCTTTCTTT. It specifies CASSPGTSYTEAFF. This chain links TRBV19 with TRBJ1-1; D gene unclear. The CDR3 is 14 residues long. The germline V gene has CDR1 LNHDA and CDR2 SQIVND (reference sequence). V was pared by 6 bases and J by 3 bases, with 14 bases between.

The V call is TRBV9, the J call TRBJ2-3, with TRBD2 matching over 9 bases. The trim removed 3 bases at V and 0 bases at J, leaving 5 bases unmatched. The CDR3 consists of 16 residues. Germline V gene sequence: CDR1 SGDLS, CDR2 YYNGEE. The CDR3 coding sequence is TGTGCCAGCAGCGAGGGAAGCGGGGGGAGCACAGATACGCAGTATTTT. It specifies CASSEGSGGSTDTQYF.

The gene calls are TRBV7-9 and TRBJ1-2; 7 positions agree with TRBD1. With 3 bases clipped from V and 4 bases from J, the junction kept 11 bases outside the gene matches. The CDR3 runs 16 residues. Germline lookup yields CDR1 SEHNR and CDR2 FQNEAQ (reference sequence). The CDR3 DNA follows: TGTGCCAGCAGCTTCTCCGGAGGACAGGCCACCTATGGCTACACCTTC. This gives the protein CASSFSGGQATYGYTF.

The gene calls are TRBV29-1 and TRBJ1-3; D is unresolved. Deletions cut 4 bases from V and 4 bases from J, with 8 bases between. Germline CDR1 and CDR2: SQVTM and ANQGSEA. The CDR3 runs to 12 residues. CDR3 sequence (DNA): TGCAGCGTTGGTGAAAACGGAAACACCATATATTTT. Translated, it gives CSVGENGNTIYF.

This clone has a single count. The chain is built from TRBV6-6 and TRBJ1-1; D remains ambiguous. The CDR3 spans 12 residues. V dropped 8 bases and J dropped 2 bases, with 9 bases sitting between them. Germline CDR1 and CDR2: MNHNY and SVGAGI (reference sequence). The CDR3, as DNA: TGTGCCAGCTCGGTTGGAAACACTGAAGCTTTCTTT. This translates into CASSVGNTEAFF.

This chain joins TRBV7-8 and TRBJ2-7, with D possibly being TRBD1 (6 bases). This CDR3 has 12 residues. CDR1 is SGHVS, CDR2 FQNEAQ, per germline. V was pared by 5 bases and J by 5 bases, with 10 bases between. This CDR3 is CASSRTVDEQYF. The CDR3 DNA reads as TGTGCCAGCAGCCGGACAGTCGACGAGCAGTACTTC.

The chain carries TRBV4-1 and TRBJ1-6, with 9 bases lining up with TRBD1. CDR1 and CDR2 from the germline V gene are MGHRA and YSYEKL. The ends lost 3 bases at V and 3 bases at J; junction bases unmatched: 9. This CDR3 is 18 amino acids long. The CDR3 coding sequence is TGCGCCAGCAGCCAGGTTCCGGGACAGGGAAACTATAATTCACCCCTCCACTTT. Its protein product is CASSQVPGQGNYNSPLHF.

The chain recombines TRBV19 with TRBJ2-6; D is ambiguous. V lost 5 bases to trimming and J lost 0 bases, with 11 bases between them. The CDR3 is 16 residues long. CDR1 LNHDA and CDR2 SQIVND come from the germline V gene (reference sequence). Here the CDR3 reads CASSFGRSSGANVLTF. CDR3 DNA sequence: TGTGCCAGTAGTTTCGGACGGAGCTCTGGGGCCAACGTCCTGACTTTC. Full variable domain (missing parts from reference TRBV19 and TRBJ2-6): DGGITQSPKYLFRKEGQNVTLSCEQNLNHDAMYWYRQDPGQGLRLIYYSQIVNDFQKGDIAEGYSVSREKKESFPLTVTSAQKNPTAFYLCASSFGRSSGANVLTFGAGSRLTVL.

The V gene is TRBV15, the J gene TRBJ2-5; 7 bases line up with TRBD2. This CDR3 has 15 residues. Germline assignment: CDR1 LNHNV and CDR2 YYDKDF (reference sequence). Trimming at V came to 0 bases and at J to 4 bases, leaving 5 bases not matched to a gene. CDR3 residues: CATSRDITGGETQYF. The CDR3 bases are TGTGCCACCAGCAGAGATATTACGGGGGGAGAGACCCAGTACTTC.

V is TRBV21-1 and J is TRBJ1-5; the table calls TRBD1, which could not be checked here. TRBV21-1 is annotated as a pseudogene. This CDR3 is built from 17 residues. CDR3 loop: CASSKTLRDRGHQPQHF. The CDR3 DNA reads as TGTGCCAGCAGCAAAACTCTCCGGGACAGGGGGCATCAGCCCCAGCATTTT.

The chain couples TRBV27 to TRBJ2-3, with 9 nucleotides matching TRBD2. V lost 11 bases and J lost 3; bases outside the gene matches: 3. The CDR3 has 12 residues. In germline, CDR1 is MNHEY, CDR2 SMNVEV (reference sequence). This CDR3 is CAAGGGTDTQYF. CDR3 DNA sequence: TGTGCCGCGGGGGGGGGAACAGATACGCAGTATTTT.